This T cell receptor beta chain derives from a study of regulatory and conventional T cells in RAG deficiency. Study results and limitations: Shannon entropy was markedly lower and Simpson indices higher in RAG-deficient patients than control T-cell subsets. Compared with controls, unique Treg TCR beta sequences dropped roughly 94-fold in Omenn syndrome and CID/AS. Omenn CD25-high CD127-low cells may be activated cells, not true Tregs.

Blood CD4+ CD25-high CD127-low regulatory T cells supplied the genomic DNA template. The protocol was immunoSEQ multiplex PCR, while the TCRdb copy is restricted to in-frame clones and leaves out a portion. The sample contains 15,000 to 20,000 clones, approximately 88% of which appear only once. The CDR3 length is 14 residues. The junction had 5 bases not matched to a gene; V was cut back by 4 bases and J by 3 bases. The germline gives CDR1 MNHEY, CDR2 SMNVEV (reference sequence). About this clone: Its antigen is as yet unknown.

These sequences were also reported in another study, on regulatory T cells. As reported in that work: Amplification used 52 TRBV primers and 13 TRBJ primers. Regulatory T cells showed the strongest V-J pair restriction and V/J gene skewing among patient repertoires.

This rearrangement joins TRBV27 to TRBJ2-7, with TRBD1 matching 8 bases. Sequencing was performed on Tregs sorted from blood. The clonotype was recovered from a human donor in good health. In DNA form, the CDR3 reads TGTGCCAGCAGTTCCAGGGGGCGCGTCTACGAGCAGTACTTC. Translation: CASSSRGRVYEQYF.